The 28 T cell receptor beta chains reported below all come from one sample, sequenced in a study of T-cell reconstitution after alpha-beta-depleted transplantation in children. A library of TCRbeta sequences, prepared with unique molecular identifiers, was generated. TCRdb analysed the PCR reads with MiXCR anew, one entry per CDR3 protein. The profile shows 530,000 or so distinct CDR3 sequences, 27% of them singletons. The source was PBMCs, collected before TCRalphabeta/CD19-depleted stem cell transplant. These TCRs come from a boy younger than two with Wiskott-Aldrich syndrome, due to receive a stem cell transplant.

V and J are TRBV28 and TRBJ2-5; D remains ambiguous. V was shortened by 3 bases and J by 4 bases, with 9 bases between the two germline ends. The V gene's germline CDR1 is MDHEN and CDR2 SYDVKM. This CDR3 is built from 13 residues. CDR3 nucleotides: TGTGCCAGCAGTTTGTGGGTAGCAGAGACCCAGTACTTC. This gives the protein CASSLWVAETQYF.

This clonotype turned up a few times. This chain uses TRBV20-1 with TRBJ2-5; 9 nucleotides line up with TRBD2. This CDR3 is 13 amino acids long. From germline, CDR1 is DFQATT and CDR2 SNEGSKA (reference sequence). V lost 5 bases and J lost 5; bases outside the gene matches: 6. CDR3 sequence reads: CSAFRTSEETQYF. CDR3 sequence (DNA): TGCAGTGCTTTCCGGACTAGCGAGGAGACCCAGTACTTC.

There are a few counts of this clonotype. The V call is TRBV7-6, the J call TRBJ1-1, with TRBD1 matching over 7 bases. V shed 2 bases, J shed 4 bases, and the junction held 13 bases outside the gene matches. CDR1 is SGHVS, CDR2 FNYEAQ, per germline. The CDR3 consists of 17 residues. The CDR3 loop reads CASSLSWEGAEVTEAFF. The DNA for the CDR3 is TGTGCCAGCAGCTTATCCTGGGAGGGGGCTGAGGTCACTGAAGCTTTCTTT.

This chain links TRBV10-3 with TRBJ2-3, with D maybe TRBD1 (7 bases). Germline V CDR1 and CDR2: ENHRY, SYGVKD. The CDR3 is 12 amino acids. V was trimmed by 8 bases and J by 5 bases, leaving 11 bases between them. CDR3 nucleotide sequence: TGTGCCATCGGGACAGCGGGAGATACGCAGTATTTT. Protein sequence: CAIGTAGDTQYF.

The chain recombines TRBV20-1 with TRBJ2-3; D is unresolved. The CDR3 runs to 13 residues. Germline CDR1 is DFQATT and CDR2 is SNEGSKA (reference sequence). V lost 5 bases and J 5 bases, leaving 14 bases between the germline ends. CDR3 sequence reads: CSAGRAILDTQYF. The CDR3 DNA sequence: TGCAGTGCTGGAAGAGCCATTTTAGATACGCAGTATTTT.

This clonotype has a handful of counts. CDR3 region: CASSLIGLGQGGEQYF. CDR3 in DNA: TGCGCCAGCAGCCTAATTGGATTGGGACAGGGTGGCGAGCAGTACTTC. This chain uses TRBV5-1 with TRBJ2-7, with 9 bases lining up with TRBD1. Trimming cost V 4 bases and J 6 bases; bases outside gene matches: 14. The CDR3 has 16 residues. CDR1 SGHRS and CDR2 YFSETQ come from the germline V gene.

The gene calls are TRBV12-3 or TRBV12-4 and TRBJ2-1; D is uncertain. Trimming left V 1 base short and J 6 bases short, with 16 bases between. The CDR3 length is 16 residues. In nucleotides, the CDR3 is TGTGCCAGCAGTTTAGACCCTTGGCCGACTCGCAATGAGCAGTTCTTC. As protein: CASSLDPWPTRNEQFF.

This clonotype appeared a few times. This chain uses TRBV7-9 with TRBJ2-1, with 7 bases matching TRBD1. The germline V gene has CDR1 SEHNR and CDR2 FQNEAQ (reference sequence). The trim removed 5 bases at V and 6 bases at J, leaving 4 bases unmatched. This CDR3 contains 13 residues. Here the CDR3 reads CASSVGQTNEQFF. The DNA for the CDR3 is TGTGCCAGCAGCGTGGGACAGACCAATGAGCAGTTCTTC. The full variable domain, with the rest looked up from reference TRBV7-9 and TRBJ2-1, is DTGVSQNPRHKITKRGQNVTFRCDPISEHNRLYWYRQTLGQGPEFLTYFQNEAQLEKSRLLSDRFSAERPKGSFSTLEIQRTEQGDSAMYLCASSVGQTNEQFFGPGTRLTVL.

This clonotype was found a few times. This chain links TRBV12-3 or TRBV12-4 with TRBJ2-1, with 10 bases that match TRBD2. This CDR3 spans 15 amino acids. J gave up 9 bases and V 3 bases, and 8 bases lay outside the gene matches. This CDR3 reads CASSFGLAGVSEQFF. For the CDR3, the DNA is TGTGCCAGCAGTTTCGGGCTAGCGGGAGTAAGTGAGCAGTTCTTC.

This chain joins TRBV5-6 and TRBJ2-7; perhaps TRBD2 as D (5 bases). V was cut by 1 base and J by 4 bases, with 15 bases left in between. CDR1 SGHDT and CDR2 YYEEEE come from the germline V gene. The CDR3 has 15 amino acids. The CDR3 loop is CASSLMVGEPYEQYF. The CDR3 nucleotides read TGTGCCAGCAGCTTGATGGTGGGAGAGCCTTACGAGCAGTACTTC. Based on the CDR3 plus reference TRBV5-6 and TRBJ2-7, the full variable domain is DAGVTQSPTHLIKTRGQQVTLRCSPKSGHDTVSWYQQALGQGPQFIFQYYEEEERQRGNFPDRFSGHQFPNYSSELNVNALLLGDSALYLCASSLMVGEPYEQYFGPGTRLTVT.

The rearrangement links TRBV28 to TRBJ2-1; D may be TRBD1 (6 bases). The CDR3 is made up of 15 amino acids. From germline, CDR1 is MDHEN and CDR2 SYDVKM. Deletions cut 2 bases from V and 5 bases from J, with 13 bases between. The CDR3 spells CASSLPGDRNNEQFF. For the CDR3, the DNA is TGTGCCAGCAGTTTACCAGGGGATCGGAACAATGAGCAGTTCTTC.

The CDR3 is CSARDRAFYNEQFF. For the CDR3, the DNA is TGCAGTGCTAGAGATAGGGCCTTCTACAATGAGCAGTTCTTC. The rearrangement links TRBV20-1 to TRBJ2-1; D unclear. Germline CDR1 is DFQATT and CDR2 is SNEGSKA (reference sequence). V was trimmed by 0 bases and J by 3 bases, leaving 9 bases between them. CDR3 length: 14 amino acids.

This clonotype has only a few counts. V usage is TRBV3-1 and J usage is TRBJ1-6, with 11 bases lining up with TRBD1. Germline loops: CDR1 LGHDT, CDR2 YNNKEL (reference sequence). The CDR3 sequence is 16 residues long. Trimming at V came to 2 bases and at J to 7 bases, leaving 4 bases not matched to a gene. CDR3 amino acids: CASSQPGQGGNSPLHF. CDR3 DNA: TGTGCCAGCAGCCAACCGGGACAGGGGGGAAATTCACCCCTCCACTTT.

There are a few counts of this clonotype. The V gene is TRBV5-5, the J gene TRBJ2-5; either TRBD1 or TRBD2 may supply D (6 bases each). This CDR3 is 16 amino acids long. V dropped 1 base and J dropped 4 bases, with 17 bases sitting between them. In germline, CDR1 is SGHKS, CDR2 YYEKEE (reference sequence). CDR3 amino acids: CASSLRGDLPTETQYF. CDR3 nucleotide sequence: TGTGCCAGCAGCTTGAGGGGGGACCTCCCTACAGAGACCCAGTACTTC.

The chain is built from TRBV5-1 and TRBJ2-2, with 8 bases aligning to TRBD2. V was pared by 4 bases and J by 2 bases, with 7 bases of the junction left unmatched. This CDR3 comprises 16 residues. CDR1 is SGHRS and CDR2 is YFSETQ in the germline V gene. The CDR3 nucleotides are TGCGCCAGCAGCCCGTGGACTAGCCCCAACACCGGGGAGCTGTTTTTT. Residues: CASSPWTSPNTGELFF.

This chain connects TRBV28 to TRBJ2-7; TRBD1 matches 7 bases. This CDR3 region has 14 residues. Looked up from germline, CDR1 is MDHEN and CDR2 is SYDVKM. The trim removed 4 bases at V and 3 bases at J, leaving 6 bases unmatched. CDR3 residues: CASSYMGQYYEQYF. DNA for the CDR3: TGTGCCAGCAGTTACATGGGACAGTACTACGAGCAGTACTTC.

The V and J genes are TRBV12-3 or TRBV12-4 and TRBJ2-5; D assignment may be TRBD1 or TRBD2 (7 bases each). The V gene lost 5 bases and the J gene lost 7 bases, with 14 bases spanning the gap. The CDR3 runs 13 residues. Here the CDR3 DNA reads TGTGCCAGCAGTAGAACAGGGGAGGGGACCCAGTACTTC. It encodes CASSRTGEGTQYF.

V is TRBV7-9 and J is TRBJ2-5; D unresolved. Per germline, CDR1 SEHNR and CDR2 FQNEAQ (reference sequence). Trimming shortened V by 1 base and J by 2 bases, and 8 bases separated the two germline ends. The CDR3 length is 14 residues. Here the CDR3 DNA reads TGTGCCAGCAGCTTAGAGTGGCCGCAAGAGACCCAGTACTTC. As protein: CASSLEWPQETQYF.

This clonotype was detected only a few times. This chain joins TRBV5-1 and TRBJ2-5, with D hard to call. V lost 1 base to trimming and J lost 0 bases, with 13 bases between them. Germline V gene data show CDR1 as SGHRS and CDR2 as YFSETQ. The CDR3 runs to 16 residues. In nucleotides, the CDR3 is TGCGCCAGCAGCTTGTTTACGACACCAGACCAAGAGACCCAGTACTTC. Protein: CASSLFTTPDQETQYF.

The chain has TRBV11-2 and TRBJ2-1; either TRBD1 or TRBD2 may supply D (5 bases each). The ends were cut back, 5 bases at V and 4 bases at J, with 15 bases in the middle. Per germline, CDR1 SGHAT and CDR2 FQNNGV. This CDR3 region has 15 residues. CDR3 amino acids: CASSRTGTVYNEQFF. For the CDR3, the DNA is TGTGCCAGCAGCCGGACCGGGACGGTATACAATGAGCAGTTCTTC.

The chain couples TRBV6-1 to TRBJ2-7, with a possible D match to TRBD2 (5 bases). The CDR3 contains 15 residues. Germline CDR1 is MNHNS and CDR2 is SASEGT. Deletions cut 4 bases from V and 2 bases from J, with 15 bases between. CDR3 DNA: TGTGCCAGCAGTGTTAACACCGCGAGGGCCTACGAGCAGTACTTC. This encodes CASSVNTARAYEQYF.

This clonotype was recorded a few times. This chain uses TRBV7-2 with TRBJ2-5; D uncertain. This CDR3 is built from 12 residues. In germline, CDR1 is SGHTA, CDR2 FQGNSA. Trimming removed 0 bases at V and 9 bases at J, with 8 bases between. The CDR3 sequence is CASSLADQSQYF. In DNA form, the CDR3 reads TGTGCCAGCAGCTTAGCGGACCAGTCCCAGTACTTC.

J is TRBJ2-1 and V is TRBV27; 8 bases match TRBD2. The CDR3 is made up of 14 amino acids. CDR1 and CDR2 from the germline V gene are MNHEY and SMNVEV (reference sequence). V shed 6 bases, J shed 8 bases, and the junction held 9 bases outside the gene matches. For the CDR3, the DNA is TGTGCCAGCAGCCCTTCGGGGACTAGAGATGAGCAGTTCTTC. This codes for CASSPSGTRDEQFF.

The chain employs TRBV28 and TRBJ2-5; 7 nucleotides align to TRBD2. CDR1 is MDHEN and CDR2 is SYDVKM in the germline V gene. The CDR3 runs 14 residues. After removal of 2 bases from V and 5 bases from J, the junction contained 5 bases not matched to a gene. The DNA for the CDR3 is TGTGCCAGCAGTTTACTCGGACTAGGGGAGACCCAGTACTTC. Translating gives CASSLLGLGETQYF.

A few counts support this clonotype. The CDR3 loop reads CASSGGARDQYF. The CDR3 DNA is TGTGCCAGCAGTGGGGGGGCCCGGGACCAGTACTTC. The chain couples TRBV6-2 or TRBV6-3 to TRBJ2-5, with D maybe TRBD2 (7 bases). CDR3 length: 12 residues. Germline V gene lookup returns CDR1 MNHEY and CDR2 SVGEGT. Trimming took 5 bases from V and 10 from J, leaving 14 bases between them.

V gene TRBV5-1 combines with J gene TRBJ2-2; D is undetermined. V shed 2 bases and J shed 1 base, with 9 bases lying between them. This CDR3 is 15 amino acids long. Germline CDR1 SGHRS, CDR2 YFSETQ. This chain's CDR3 is CASSLIIQNTGELFF. In DNA form, the CDR3 reads TGCGCCAGCAGCTTAATAATACAGAACACCGGGGAGCTGTTTTTT.

There are a few counts of this clonotype. The CDR3 region is CATSLKNGVPFYEQYF. In nucleotides, the CDR3 is TGTGCCACCAGCCTCAAAAACGGGGTACCGTTCTACGAGCAGTACTTC. V usage is TRBV15 and J usage is TRBJ2-7; a weak D match, TRBD2 (5 bases). In germline, CDR1 is LNHNV, CDR2 YYDKDF (reference sequence). Trimming removed 5 bases from V and 3 bases from J, with 20 bases in between. The CDR3 sequence is 16 residues long.

This clonotype was observed a few times. V gene TRBV25-1 combines with J gene TRBJ2-5; no reliable D call. The V gene's germline CDR1 is MGHDK and CDR2 SYGVNS. Trimming left V 1 base short and J 1 base short, with 7 bases between. The CDR3 contains 14 residues. The CDR3 loop is CASSESGVQETQYF. The CDR3 region has the DNA TGTGCCAGCAGTGAATCTGGGGTCCAAGAGACCCAGTACTTC.